These 23 T cell receptor beta chains share one sample of origin, sequenced in a study of Graves' ophthalmopathy and Graves' hyperthyroidism. Amplified TCR beta CDR3 regions were obtained using RNA transcripts as template. Second-round multiplex PCR came after first-round RT-PCR with HTBI primers. TCRdb processed the multiplex PCR reads anew with MiXCR; each CDR3 protein has one entry. Counted here are about 13,000 distinct CDR3 sequences, 50% occurring once; the ten biggest clones make up less than 55%. The sample comprised peripheral blood. Receptor source: a woman younger than 45 with Graves' ophthalmopathy.

The chain links TRBV9 to TRBJ2-1; 9 nucleotides agree with TRBD1. The germline V gene encodes CDR1 SGDLS and CDR2 YYNGEE. This CDR3 region has 15 residues. Trimming removed 0 bases from V and 6 bases from J; junction bases left unmatched: 4. The CDR3 sequence is CASSVAGQGPNEQFF. Here the CDR3 DNA reads TGTGCCAGCAGCGTAGCGGGACAGGGACCCAATGAGCAGTTCTTC.

By its share, this clonotype is medium-sized. CDR3 protein: CASRQGQGVRDNQPQHF. In DNA form, the CDR3 reads TGTGCCAGCAGGCAGGGACAGGGGGTTCGCGACAATCAGCCCCAGCATTTT. The chain is built from TRBV2 and TRBJ1-5; 11 bases line up with TRBD1. Per the germline V gene, CDR1 is SNHLY and CDR2 is FYNNEI. The CDR3 sequence is 17 residues long. Unmatched junction bases numbered 10, after V lost 6 bases and J lost 3 bases. Full variable domain (remainder filled in from reference TRBV2 and TRBJ1-5): EPEVTQTPSHQVTQMGQEVILRCVPISNHLYFYWYRQILGQKVEFLVSFYNNEISEKSEIFDDQFSVERPDGSNFTLKIRSTKLEDSAMYFCASRQGQGVRDNQPQHFGDGTRLSIL.

The V gene is TRBV6-4, the J gene TRBJ2-2, with D perhaps TRBD2 (6 bases). Trimming stripped 5 bases from V and 5 bases from J, with 18 bases between. CDR3 length equals 16 residues. The germline gives CDR1 MRHNA, CDR2 SNTAGT. This chain's CDR3 is CASSPLGGVSTGELFF. The CDR3 DNA follows: TGTGCCAGCAGTCCGCTGGGGGGAGTTTCTACCGGGGAGCTGTTTTTT.

This clonotype was seen only a few times. The chain uses TRBV20-1 and TRBJ2-7; D is perhaps TRBD2 (5 bases). V shed 5 bases and J shed 4 bases, with 9 bases lying between them. The germline V gene has CDR1 DFQATT and CDR2 SNEGSKA (reference sequence). The length of the CDR3 is 11 residues. The CDR3 protein is CSAGRGYEQYF. The CDR3 coding sequence is TGCAGTGCTGGCCGGGGATACGAGCAGTACTTC.

Within the sample, this clonotype is medium-sized (0.01 to 0.1%). The gene calls are TRBV5-1 and TRBJ2-7, with TRBD2 matching over 10 bases. Germline CDR1 and CDR2: SGHRS and YFSETQ. The CDR3 totals 17 residues. J lost 4 bases, V lost 3 bases, and 13 bases had no gene match. CDR3 in DNA: TGCGCCAGCAGCTCGGAAGCCTTAGCGGGGGGTGCATACGAGCAGTACGTC. Protein product: CASSSEALAGGAYEQYV.

Worth noting for this clonotype: A much bigger clone sits one base away, suggesting this may be a read error. The genes are TRBV25-1 and TRBJ2-7, with D perhaps matching TRBD1 or TRBD2 (5 bases each). Germline assignment: CDR1 MGHDK and CDR2 SYGVNS. The CDR3 spans 12 residues. This CDR3 is CARKPGTYVQYF. The DNA of the CDR3 is TGTGCCAGGAAACCAGGGACCTACGTGCAGTACTTC.

About this clonotype itself: A much larger clone sits a single nucleotide away, making a read error possible. The V call is TRBV6-5, the J call TRBJ1-5; 7 positions match TRBD1. The germline gives CDR1 MNHEY, CDR2 SVGAGI. The trim removed 5 bases at V and 11 bases at J, leaving 6 bases unmatched. This CDR3 has 12 residues. The CDR3 sequence is CASSRGPETQHF. The CDR3 DNA follows: TGTGCCAGCAGTAGGGGGCCTGAGACCCAGCATTTT.

As to this clonotype: At one end the junction does not follow the germline gene, possibly because of a read error. V is TRBV6-4 and J is TRBJ2-3; D remains ambiguous. The length of the CDR3 is 13 residues. CDR1 and CDR2 (germline): MRHNA, SNTAGT. In DNA form, the CDR3 reads TGTGCCAGCTGTGACTCCAGCTCAGATACGCACTATTTT. Protein: CASCDSSSDTHYF.

The chain recombines TRBV20-1 with TRBJ2-1; 8 bases align to TRBD2. The CDR3 sequence is 16 residues long. Germline loops: CDR1 DFQATT, CDR2 SNEGSKA (reference sequence). J gave up 5 bases and V 0 bases, and 9 bases lay outside the gene matches. This chain's CDR3 is CSARDYGGRSHNEQFF. CDR3 coding DNA: TGCAGTGCTAGAGATTACGGCGGGAGGTCCCACAATGAGCAGTTCTTC.

There are many counts of this clonotype. As DNA, the CDR3 is TGTGCCAGCAGCCGGTACTTGTCGGACGAGCAGTACTTC. Its translation: CASSRYLSDEQYF. The chain employs TRBV7-6 and TRBJ2-7; D is unclear. V lost 5 bases and J 5 bases, leaving 13 bases between the germline ends. The CDR3 totals 13 residues. Germline-derived CDR1 and CDR2 are SGHVS and FNYEAQ. Supplemented by reference TRBV7-6 and TRBJ2-7, the full variable domain reads GAGVSQSPRYKVTKRGQDVALRCDPISGHVSLYWYRQALGQGPEFLTYFNYEAQQDKSGLPNDRFSAERPEGSISTLTIQRTEQRDSAMYRCASSRYLSDEQYFGPGTRLTVT.

The V gene is TRBV25-1, the J gene TRBJ2-7, with D possibly being TRBD1 (7 bases). The CDR3 has 14 residues. CDR1 is MGHDK and CDR2 is SYGVNS in the germline V gene. Between the trimmed V and J ends, which lost 6 bases and 9 bases, there was a span of 21 bases. The CDR3 DNA is TGTGCCAGCAGCCACAGGGGAGGTCCAGACGCGCAGTACTTC. Residues: CASSHRGGPDAQYF.

The chain couples TRBV15 to TRBJ1-5, with D maybe TRBD1 (6 bases). Trimming stripped 1 base from V and 4 bases from J, with 11 bases between. In germline, CDR1 is LNHNV, CDR2 YYDKDF (reference sequence). This CDR3 spans 15 amino acids. This CDR3 is CATSRATGKNQPQHF. The CDR3 DNA sequence: TGTGCCACCAGCAGAGCCACAGGGAAGAATCAGCCCCAGCATTTT.

Ten or more counts support this clonotype. CDR3 in amino acids: CASSPGAAQPQHF. The CDR3 DNA reads as TGTGCCAGCTCACCAGGGGCGGCTCAGCCCCAGCATTTT. The chain carries TRBV18 and TRBJ1-5; D may be TRBD1 (5 bases). Trimming left V 2 bases short and J 6 bases short, with 8 bases between. This CDR3 contains 13 residues. Germline CDR1 is KGHSH and CDR2 is LQKENI.

This clonotype was found a few times. This chain uses TRBV25-1 with TRBJ2-7; unclear D gene. Germline loops: CDR1 MGHDK, CDR2 SYGVNS. V was cut by 6 bases and J by 1 base, with 10 bases left in between. The CDR3 contains 13 residues. For the CDR3, the DNA is TGTGCCAGCAGAGGGATAGGGTCCTACGAGCAGTACTTC. Its translation: CASRGIGSYEQYF.

This chain joins TRBV6-4 and TRBJ2-3; maybe TRBD2 (6 bases). Per the germline V gene, CDR1 is MRHNA and CDR2 is SNTAGT. The CDR3 consists of 15 residues. V gave up 3 bases and J gave up 5 bases, with 15 bases separating them. The CDR3 nucleotides read TGTGCCAGCAGTGAATCGACGGAGGGAGGAGATACGCAGTATTTT. Its protein product is CASSESTEGGDTQYF.

The V call is TRBV2, the J call TRBJ2-5, with 7 bases lining up with TRBD2. This CDR3 is 13 amino acids long. Unmatched junction bases numbered 4, after V lost 7 bases and J lost 2 bases. Germline-derived CDR1 and CDR2 are SNHLY and FYNNEI. The CDR3: CASKRGLQETQYF. For the CDR3, the DNA is TGTGCCAGCAAGCGGGGACTACAAGAGACCCAGTACTTC.

Worth noting for this clonotype: This CDR3 fails to terminate in the conserved phenylalanine or tryptophan, so it likely reflects a read error. The V and J genes are TRBV5-1 and TRBJ2-7; D perhaps matches TRBD1 (5 bases). Per germline, CDR1 SGHRS and CDR2 YFSETQ. Trimming pared 1 base from V and 5 bases from J, leaving 19 bases between. The CDR3 covers 16 residues. The CDR3 protein is CASSLKQGARSDEQYL. CDR3 sequence (DNA): TGCGCCAGCAGCTTGAAGCAAGGGGCGCGTTCGGACGAGCAGTACCTC.

As for this clonotype: At one of its ends the junction is not consistent with the germline gene, which may arise from a read error. The genes are TRBV24-1 and TRBJ2-3, with D possibly matching TRBD2 (5 bases). The germline CDR1 and CDR2 sequences are KGHDR and SFDVKD. This CDR3 has 13 amino acids. CDR3 DNA: TGTGCCACCAGCGTAGGGAGCACTGATACGCAGTATTTT. It is translated as CATSVGSTDTQYF.

V and J are TRBV29-1 and TRBJ2-1, with 11 bases identical to TRBD2. V shed 3 bases and J 7 bases; nucleotides not matched to a gene: 8. CDR3 length: 15 residues. Germline loops: CDR1 SQVTM, CDR2 ANQGSEA. CDR3 in DNA: TGCAGCGTTGAGGCTGGGACTAGCGGTTGGAATGAGCAGTTCTTC. Translation: CSVEAGTSGWNEQFF.

This clonotype was recorded only once. The chain links TRBV7-9 to TRBJ2-7; D may be TRBD2 (5 bases). Germline V gene lookup returns CDR1 SEHNR and CDR2 FQNEAQ (reference sequence). The ends were cut back, 2 bases at V and 5 bases at J, with 10 bases in the middle. The CDR3 extends over 13 amino acids. The CDR3 loop is CASSLLAADEQYF. The CDR3 DNA reads TGTGCCAGCAGCTTATTAGCAGCGGACGAGCAGTACTTC.

The V gene is TRBV7-3, the J gene TRBJ1-5, with 11 bases fitting TRBD1. The CDR3 has 16 amino acids. V lost 2 bases and J lost 5; bases outside the gene matches: 5. Germline CDR1 and CDR2: SGHTA and FQGTGA. This chain's CDR3 is CASSLGGTGGYQPQHF. For the CDR3, the DNA is TGTGCCAGCAGCTTAGGTGGGACAGGGGGTTATCAGCCCCAGCATTTT.

This clonotype is medium-sized within its sample. The rearrangement links TRBV9 to TRBJ2-3; 8 positions agree with TRBD2. V dropped 3 bases and J dropped 6; count of bases not matched to a gene: 6. Germline assignment: CDR1 SGDLS and CDR2 YYNGEE. The CDR3 is 14 amino acids. CDR3 nucleotides: TGTGCCAGCAGCGGCGCGGGAGGAGGGGATACGCAGTATTTT. This sequence encodes CASSGAGGGDTQYF.

The rearrangement joins TRBV6-2 or TRBV6-3 to TRBJ1-4, with D maybe TRBD1 (5 bases). This CDR3 is 17 amino acids long. CDR1 and CDR2 (germline): MNHEY, SVGEGT. The germline V and J ends were trimmed by 5 bases and 4 bases, with 20 bases remaining between them. Here the CDR3 DNA reads TGTGCCAGCAGTAGGGACCGGGGAGATTCTGGTAATGAAAAACTGTTTTTT. It yields the protein CASSRDRGDSGNEKLFF.